This T cell receptor (beta chain) derives from a study of human T cells and chemical hapten exposure. Study-wide results and caveats: Counts of TCRs above 1 in 1000 frequency stayed unchanged with DPC sensitization.

This clonotype was detected a few times. Its cognate antigen is unknown. CDR1 is LNHDA and CDR2 is SQIVND in the germline V gene (reference sequence). The CDR3 is 20 residues long. The V and J ends lost 0 bases and 3 bases, in that order; junction bases with no gene match: 10. TCRdb re-derived calls from the RACE reads in MiXCR, one entry per CDR3 protein. The sample carries some 77,000 distinct CDR3 sequences, about a tenth recorded once. Time point given: patch test 1, 2 weeks after DPC sensitization. Treatment: therapeutic diphenylcyclopropenone sensitization with weekly scalp DPC. The study drew its donors from alopecia patients who were 18 to 70 years old and suitable for DPC.

The input for sequencing was whole blood, taken in connection with sensitization to the hapten diphenylcyclopropenone (DPC). The TCR was taken from a woman between 45 and 65 years old with alopecia areata. Some clones in this sample may be carry-over from other donors' samples. The J gene is TRBJ2-1, the V gene TRBV19; 14 bases match TRBD2. The CDR3 DNA reads TGTGCCAGTAGTATAGAAGGGACTAGCGGGAGAATAGGGTTCTACAATGAGCAGTTCTTC. The encoded protein is CASSIEGTSGRIGFYNEQFF.